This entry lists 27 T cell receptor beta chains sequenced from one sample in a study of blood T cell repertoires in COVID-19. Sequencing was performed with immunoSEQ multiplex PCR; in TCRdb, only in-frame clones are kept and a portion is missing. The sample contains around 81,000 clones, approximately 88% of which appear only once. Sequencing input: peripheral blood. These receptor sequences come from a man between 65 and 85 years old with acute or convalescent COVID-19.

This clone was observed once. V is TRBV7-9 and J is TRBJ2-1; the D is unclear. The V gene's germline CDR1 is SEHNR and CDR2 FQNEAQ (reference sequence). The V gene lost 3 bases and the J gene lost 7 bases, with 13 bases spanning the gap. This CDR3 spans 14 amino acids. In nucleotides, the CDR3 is TGTGCCAGCAGCTTCCGGCAGGTTCCAAATGAGCAGTTCTTC. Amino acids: CASSFRQVPNEQFF.

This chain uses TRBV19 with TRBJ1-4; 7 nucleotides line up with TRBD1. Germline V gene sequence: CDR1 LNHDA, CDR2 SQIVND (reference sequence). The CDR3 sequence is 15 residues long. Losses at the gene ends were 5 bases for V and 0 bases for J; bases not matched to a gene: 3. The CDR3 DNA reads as TGTGCCAGTAGTGTTGGACAGGCAACTAATGAAAAACTGTTTTTT. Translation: CASSVGQATNEKLFF.

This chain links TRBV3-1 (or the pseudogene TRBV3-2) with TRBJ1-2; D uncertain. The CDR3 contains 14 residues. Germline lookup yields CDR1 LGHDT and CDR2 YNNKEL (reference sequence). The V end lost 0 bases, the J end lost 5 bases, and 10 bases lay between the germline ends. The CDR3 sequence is CASSQDMGAYGYTF. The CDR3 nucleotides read TGTGCCAGCAGCCAAGATATGGGCGCATATGGCTACACCTTC.

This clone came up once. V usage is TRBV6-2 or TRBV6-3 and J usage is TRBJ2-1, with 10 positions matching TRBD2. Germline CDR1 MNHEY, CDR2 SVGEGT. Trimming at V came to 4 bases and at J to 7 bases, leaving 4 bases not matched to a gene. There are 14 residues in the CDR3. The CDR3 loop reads CASSWSSGSNEQFF. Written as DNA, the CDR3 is TGTGCCAGCAGTTGGTCTAGCGGGAGTAATGAGCAGTTCTTC.

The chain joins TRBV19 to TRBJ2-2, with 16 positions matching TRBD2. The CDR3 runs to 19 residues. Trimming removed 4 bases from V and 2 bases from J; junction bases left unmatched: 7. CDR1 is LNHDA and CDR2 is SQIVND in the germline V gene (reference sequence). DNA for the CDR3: TGTGCCAGTAGTAGACCGGGACTAGCGGGGGGGCAAAACACCGGGGAGCTGTTTTTT. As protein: CASSRPGLAGGQNTGELFF.

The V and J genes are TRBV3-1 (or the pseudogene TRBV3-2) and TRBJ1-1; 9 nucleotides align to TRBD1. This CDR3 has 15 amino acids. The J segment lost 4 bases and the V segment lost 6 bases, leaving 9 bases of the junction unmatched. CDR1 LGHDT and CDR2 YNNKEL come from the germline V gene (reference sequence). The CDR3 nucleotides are TGTGCCAGCAGTTTCACAGGGGGCTTAGGCACTGAAGCTTTCTTT. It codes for CASSFTGGLGTEAFF.

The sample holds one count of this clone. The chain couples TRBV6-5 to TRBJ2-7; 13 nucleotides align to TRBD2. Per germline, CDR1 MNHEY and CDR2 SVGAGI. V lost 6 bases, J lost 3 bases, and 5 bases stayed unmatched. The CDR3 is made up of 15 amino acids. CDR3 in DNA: TGTGCCAGCAGCCAAGGACTAGCGGGAGACTACGAGCAGTACTTC. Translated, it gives CASSQGLAGDYEQYF.

CDR3: CASSPRAGVSNQPQHF. The CDR3 region has the DNA TGTGCCAGCTCACCCCGGGCGGGTGTGAGCAATCAGCCCCAGCATTTT. J is TRBJ1-5 and V is TRBV18; D call uncertain. The CDR3 covers 16 residues. Per the germline V gene, CDR1 is KGHSH and CDR2 is LQKENI. With 3 bases removed from V and 1 base from J, the gap between germline ends came to 13 bases.

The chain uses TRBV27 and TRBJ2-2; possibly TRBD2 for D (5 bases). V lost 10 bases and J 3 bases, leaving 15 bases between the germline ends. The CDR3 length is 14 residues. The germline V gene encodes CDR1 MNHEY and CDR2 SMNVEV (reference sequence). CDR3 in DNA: TGTGCCACCAGCGGACTTTGGGACACCGGGGAGCTGTTTTTT. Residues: CATSGLWDTGELFF.

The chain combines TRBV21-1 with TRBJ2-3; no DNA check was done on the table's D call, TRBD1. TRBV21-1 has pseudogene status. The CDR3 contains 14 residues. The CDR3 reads CASTRDRGTDTQYF. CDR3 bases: TGTGCCAGCACCCGGGACAGGGGAACAGATACGCAGTATTTT.

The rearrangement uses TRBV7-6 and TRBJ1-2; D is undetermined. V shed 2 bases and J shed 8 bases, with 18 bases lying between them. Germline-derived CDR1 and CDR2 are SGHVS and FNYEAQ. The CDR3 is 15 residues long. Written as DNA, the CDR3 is TGTGCCAGCAGCTTAACCCGCGAGGGTGGAGGCGGCTACACCTTC. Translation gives CASSLTREGGGGYTF. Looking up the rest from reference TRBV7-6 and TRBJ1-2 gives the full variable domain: GAGVSQSPRYKVTKRGQDVALRCDPISGHVSLYWYRQALGQGPEFLTYFNYEAQQDKSGLPNDRFSAERPEGSISTLTIQRTEQRDSAMYRCASSLTREGGGGYTFGSGTRLTVV.

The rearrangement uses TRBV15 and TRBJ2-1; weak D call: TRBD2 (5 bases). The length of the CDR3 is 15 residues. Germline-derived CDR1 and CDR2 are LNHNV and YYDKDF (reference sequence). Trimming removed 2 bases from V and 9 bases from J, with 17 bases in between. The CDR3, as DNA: TGTGCCACCAGCAGAACCACCGGAGGTTACGGTGAGCAGTTCTTC. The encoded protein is CATSRTTGGYGEQFF. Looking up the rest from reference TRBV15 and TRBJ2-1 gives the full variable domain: DAMVIQNPRYQVTQFGKPVTLSCSQTLNHNVMYWYQQKSSQAPKLLFHYYDKDFNNEADTPDNFQSRRPNTSFCFLDIRSPGLGDTAMYLCATSRTTGGYGEQFFGPGTRLTVL.

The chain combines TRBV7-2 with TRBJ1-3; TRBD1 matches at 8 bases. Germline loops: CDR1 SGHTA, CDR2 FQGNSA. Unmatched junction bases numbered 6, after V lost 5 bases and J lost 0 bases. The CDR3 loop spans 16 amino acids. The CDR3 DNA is TGTGCCAGCAGCCCTAGACAGGGGAGCTCTGGAAACACCATATATTTT. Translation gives CASSPRQGSSGNTIYF.

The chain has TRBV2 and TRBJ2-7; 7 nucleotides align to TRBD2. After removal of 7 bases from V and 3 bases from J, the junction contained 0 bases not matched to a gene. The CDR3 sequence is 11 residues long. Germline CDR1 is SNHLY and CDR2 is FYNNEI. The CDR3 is CASKRDYEQYF. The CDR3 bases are TGTGCCAGCAAGCGGGACTACGAGCAGTACTTC.

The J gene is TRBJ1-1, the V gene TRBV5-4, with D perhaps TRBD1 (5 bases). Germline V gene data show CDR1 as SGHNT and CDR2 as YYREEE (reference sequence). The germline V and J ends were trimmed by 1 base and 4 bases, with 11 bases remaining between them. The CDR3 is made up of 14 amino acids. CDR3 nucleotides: TGTGCCAGCAGCTTGTTCTGGAGGGGCACTGAAGCTTTCTTT. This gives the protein CASSLFWRGTEAFF.

CDR3 residues: CASSRRQQPNYGYTF. The CDR3 DNA follows: TGTGCCAGCAGCCGGCGACAGCAACCTAACTATGGCTACACCTTC. The chain carries TRBV7-9 and TRBJ1-2, with D perhaps TRBD1 (5 bases). Looked up from germline, CDR1 is SEHNR and CDR2 is FQNEAQ (reference sequence). V was clipped by 5 bases and J by 0 bases, with 13 bases between them. The CDR3 has 15 amino acids.

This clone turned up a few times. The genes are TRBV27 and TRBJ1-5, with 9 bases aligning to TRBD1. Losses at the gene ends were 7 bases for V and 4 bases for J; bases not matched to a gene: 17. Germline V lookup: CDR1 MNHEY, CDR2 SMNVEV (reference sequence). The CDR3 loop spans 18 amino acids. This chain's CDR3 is CASTLSGTGPILNQPQHF. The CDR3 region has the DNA TGTGCCAGCACCCTCTCCGGGACAGGGCCCATATTGAATCAGCCCCAGCATTTT.

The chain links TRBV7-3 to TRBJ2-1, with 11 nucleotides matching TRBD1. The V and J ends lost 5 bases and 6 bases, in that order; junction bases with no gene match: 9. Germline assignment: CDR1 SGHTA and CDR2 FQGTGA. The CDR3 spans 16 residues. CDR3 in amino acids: CASSLPRGTGGNEQFF. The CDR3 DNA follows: TGTGCCAGCAGCCTTCCCCGCGGGACAGGGGGCAATGAGCAGTTCTTC.

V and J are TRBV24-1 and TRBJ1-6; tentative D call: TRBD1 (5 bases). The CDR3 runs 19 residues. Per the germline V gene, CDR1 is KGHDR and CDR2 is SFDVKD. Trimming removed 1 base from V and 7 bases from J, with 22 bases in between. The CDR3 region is CATSDLMSTEVSPNSPLHF. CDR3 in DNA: TGTGCCACCAGTGATTTAATGTCGACAGAAGTCTCGCCCAATTCACCCCTCCACTTT.

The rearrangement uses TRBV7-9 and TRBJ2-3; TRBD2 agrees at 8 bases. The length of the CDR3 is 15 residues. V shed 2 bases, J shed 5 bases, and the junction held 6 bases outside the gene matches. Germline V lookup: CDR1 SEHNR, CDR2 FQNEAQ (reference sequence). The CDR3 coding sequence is TGTGCCAGCAGCTTACTTAGCGGGGATCAAGATACGCAGTATTTT. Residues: CASSLLSGDQDTQYF.

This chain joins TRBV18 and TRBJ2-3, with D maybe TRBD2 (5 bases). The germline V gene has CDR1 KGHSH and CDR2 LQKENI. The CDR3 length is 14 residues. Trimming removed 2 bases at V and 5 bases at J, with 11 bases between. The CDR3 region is CASSPTGRGDTQYF. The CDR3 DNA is TGTGCCAGCTCACCAACGGGCCGGGGAGATACGCAGTATTTT.

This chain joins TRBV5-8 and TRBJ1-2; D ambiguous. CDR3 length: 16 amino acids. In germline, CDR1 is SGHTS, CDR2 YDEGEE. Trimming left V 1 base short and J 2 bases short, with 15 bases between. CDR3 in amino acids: CASSLFSSGGNYGYTF. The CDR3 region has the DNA TGTGCCAGCAGCTTGTTTTCCTCGGGAGGGAACTATGGCTACACCTTC. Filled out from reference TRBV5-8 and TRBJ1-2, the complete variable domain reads EAGVTQSPTHLIKTRGQQATLRCSPISGHTSVYWYQQALGLGLQFLLWYDEGEERNRGNFPPRFSGRQFPNYSSELNVNALELEDSALYLCASSLFSSGGNYGYTFGSGTRLTVV.

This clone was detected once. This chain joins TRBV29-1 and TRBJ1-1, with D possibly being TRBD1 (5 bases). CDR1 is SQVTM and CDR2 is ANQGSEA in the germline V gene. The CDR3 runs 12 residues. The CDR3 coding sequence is TGCGGAGTGCGGGCGGGACCCTTGGGTTCTTTCTTT. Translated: CGVRAGPLGSFF.

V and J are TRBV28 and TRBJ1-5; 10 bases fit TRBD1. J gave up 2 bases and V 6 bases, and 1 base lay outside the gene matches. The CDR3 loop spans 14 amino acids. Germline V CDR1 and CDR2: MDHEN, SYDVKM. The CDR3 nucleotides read TGTGCCAGCAGCGGGACAGGGGGCAATCAGCCCCAGCATTTT. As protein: CASSGTGGNQPQHF.

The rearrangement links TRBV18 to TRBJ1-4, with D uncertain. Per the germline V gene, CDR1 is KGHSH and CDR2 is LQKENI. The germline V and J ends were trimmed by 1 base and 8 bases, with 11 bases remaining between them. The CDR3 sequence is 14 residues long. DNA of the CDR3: TGTGCCAGCTCACCACTTCGATCGGGGGAAAAACTGTTTTTT. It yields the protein CASSPLRSGEKLFF.

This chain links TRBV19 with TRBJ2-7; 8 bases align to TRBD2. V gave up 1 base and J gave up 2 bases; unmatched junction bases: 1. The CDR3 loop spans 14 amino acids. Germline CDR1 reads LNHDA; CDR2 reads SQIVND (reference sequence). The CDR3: CASSIAGLAYEQYF. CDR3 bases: TGTGCCAGTAGTATAGCGGGACTAGCCTACGAGCAGTACTTC.

Here the CDR3 DNA reads TGTGCCAGCAGTCTCCTTCGGCCAGGGAGGAACTATGGCTACACCTTC. Its translation is CASSLLRPGRNYGYTF. This chain links TRBV28 with TRBJ1-2; TRBD1 is a possible D gene (5 bases). The CDR3 sequence is 16 residues long. CDR1 and CDR2 from the germline V gene are MDHEN and SYDVKM. V was cut by 5 bases and J by 2 bases, with 18 bases left in between.